This record concerns one TCR beta chain sequence. Its antigen is as yet unknown. Trimming cost V 8 bases and J 2 bases, with 15 bases left between them. CDR3 size: 14 residues. Germline CDR1 reads SNHLY; CDR2 reads FYNNEI. The record originates from a study of immune evolution from preneoplasia to lung adenocarcinoma. Study conclusions and caveats: Clonality was highest in normal lung, lower in later-stage lesions apparently.

The repertoire was sequenced with immunoSEQ multiplex PCR; TCRdb's copy has only in-frame clones and lacks some. Of 4,300 or so clones listed, around four fifths are singletons. Resections took place in Japan or China from the mid-2010s to the late 2010s. Histologic diagnosis was independently verified by two lung pathologists. Source material: FFPE lung adenocarcinoma in situ tissue. The receptor's source is a person aged 55-85 years with lung adenocarcinoma. The genes are TRBV2 and TRBJ1-2, with no clear D. CDR3 bases: TGTGCCAGCTCAATCGTTCCTAGCAACTATGGCTACACCTTC. This gives the protein CASSIVPSNYGYTF.